The clone carrying this TCR beta chain has just a few counts. Its antigen is not known. One end of the junction does not line up with germline, which may come from a read error. This sample is drawn from a study of cytomegalovirus exposure and HLA in healthy donors. General study findings and limits: In a later analysis, donors in an Asian-associated ancestry cluster reportedly had fewer N-insertions in productive TCRs than the cohort mean. Likely technical artifact: a cluster of highly shared sequence variants. The only immune exposure information that was available was CMV serostatus.

13 Jbeta primers and 60 Vbeta primers were used for the PCR. The table came from immunoSEQ multiplex PCR; TCRdb's copy has only in-frame clones and leaves some out. The sample includes fewer than 80,000 clones, 70% to 75% of them seen just once. The sample was PBMCs. This receptor was taken from a woman younger than 45 in good health and CMV-seronegative.

The CDR3 DNA follows: TGTTCCAGCAGCAGAGACAGGGGGTTGCAGTTCTTC. Translated: CSSSRDRGLQFF. The V gene is TRBV7-9, the J gene TRBJ2-1; 9 bases are a match to TRBD1. CDR1 is SEHNR, CDR2 FQNEAQ, per germline (reference sequence). This CDR3 is 12 amino acids long.